Sequencing of this TCR beta chain was carried out in a study of post-analysis software for immune sequencing data. Study outcomes and limitations: Co-batched samples clustered tightly together by F measure. In patients, a few TRBV segments were more frequent than in controls, with TRBV5-6, TRBV5-1 and TRBV20-1 among them.

The CDR3 sequence is 13 residues long. The V end lost 4 bases, the J end lost 8 bases, and 16 bases lay between the germline ends. Germline V lookup: CDR1 SGHRS, CDR2 YFSETQ. TCR beta libraries were prepared from cDNA with unique molecular identifiers. TCRdb itself ran the PCR reads through MiXCR, one entry per CDR3 protein. The profile shows some 690,000 distinct CDR3 sequences, roughly 29% of them singletons. On this clonotype itself: Its antigen remains unknown.

Sequencing was performed on blood. This chain joins TRBV5-1 and TRBJ2-7, with D maybe TRBD1 (7 bases). This clonotype was sampled from a girl aged 5-17 years with multiple sclerosis. The DNA of the CDR3 is TGCGCCAGCAGCGGCGGGACAGTGGACAAGCAGTACTTC. Its protein product is CASSGGTVDKQYF.